This T cell receptor (beta chain) derives from a study of post-analysis software for immune sequencing data. In the study overall: The disease courses spanned relapsing-remitting, secondary progressive and progressive-relapsing forms of multiple sclerosis. Notes on the study in general: Significantly decreased normalized Chao1 diversity was recorded for multiple sclerosis patients relative to controls. Roughly 5 TRBV segments, TRBV5-6, TRBV5-1 and TRBV20-1 among them, were found more frequent in patients than controls.

Included in the TCR beta cDNA libraries were unique molecular identifiers. TCRdb re-derived calls from the PCR reads in MiXCR, one entry per CDR3 protein. The sample has over 150,000 distinct CDR3 sequences, roughly 31% seen once; the top ten hold more than 1.3%. Concerning this clonotype: Its antigen remains unknown.

The V end lost 5 bases, the J end lost 3 bases, and 5 bases lay between the germline ends. Per the germline V gene, CDR1 is GTSNPN and CDR2 is SVGIG (reference sequence). The CDR3 totals 10 residues. This clonotype was obtained from a girl aged 5 to 17 with multiple sclerosis. Sequencing was done on a sample of blood. The chain employs TRBV30 and TRBJ2-7, with TRBD2 as a possible D gene (5 bases). The CDR3 protein is CAWEGYEQYF. CDR3 DNA sequence: TGTGCCTGGGAGGGCTACGAGCAGTACTTC.